These 28 T cell receptor beta chains came from one sample sequenced in a study of low-dose radiotherapy and immunotherapy resistance in tumors. TRAV- and TRBV-specific primers primed first-strand cDNA, covering alpha and beta chains. Amplification, which lasted roughly 22 PCR cycles, used a constant-region primer and V-primer adapter to amplify TCRs. TCRdb processed the reads anew with MiXCR; each CDR3 protein has one entry. The table records around 80,000 distinct CDR3 sequences, over 15% of them present only once. Time point given: after trial treatment. As for treatment: LDRT plus nivolumab, ipilimumab, low-dose cyclophosphamide and aspirin (RACIN trial). The sample consisted of PBMCs, taken after low-dose radiotherapy plus immunotherapy. The origin of the receptors is a male donor with prostate cancer.

This clonotype was seen many times. The chain combines TRBV6-6 with TRBJ2-7, with D perhaps matching TRBD2 (6 bases). This CDR3 has 15 residues. CDR1 MNHNY and CDR2 SVGAGI come from the germline V gene (reference sequence). V shed 5 bases and J shed 2 bases, with 16 bases lying between them. The CDR3 DNA follows: TGTGCCAGCAGTATGGGACTGGCGGGGACCTACGAGCAGTACTTC. This gives the protein CASSMGLAGTYEQYF.

This clonotype was detected many times. The gene calls are TRBV10-3 and TRBJ2-3; 9 bases agree with TRBD1. Germline V gene data show CDR1 as ENHRY and CDR2 as SYGVKD. Trimming cost V 3 bases and J 0 bases; bases outside gene matches: 4. The CDR3 length is 16 residues. CDR3 protein: CAISDRDRDSTDTQYF. CDR3 DNA sequence: TGTGCCATCAGTGACAGGGACAGGGATAGCACAGATACGCAGTATTTT.

This clonotype has at least ten counts. J is TRBJ1-2 and V is TRBV6-2 or TRBV6-3; TRBD1 might be the D (6 bases). Germline V gene lookup returns CDR1 MNHEY and CDR2 SVGEGT. Trimming took 7 bases from V and 4 from J, leaving 16 bases between them. The CDR3 covers 14 residues. The CDR3 sequence is CASTPNGGAYGYTF. For the CDR3, the DNA is TGTGCCAGCACCCCGAACGGGGGGGCCTATGGCTACACCTTC.

This clonotype was recorded at least ten times. V gene TRBV29-1 combines with J gene TRBJ1-1; 9 bases map to TRBD1. Germline trimming cut 6 bases from V and 5 bases from J; bases unmatched to any gene: 7. The CDR3 is made up of 13 amino acids. The germline gives CDR1 SQVTM, CDR2 ANQGSEA. CDR3 sequence reads: CSVAGQGRTEAFF. The CDR3 nucleotides are TGCAGCGTGGCTGGACAGGGGAGGACTGAAGCTTTCTTT. The full variable domain, completed using reference TRBV29-1 and TRBJ1-1, is SAVISQKPSRDICQRGTSLTIQCQVDSQVTMMFWYRQQPGQSLTLIATANQGSEATYESGFVIDKFPISRPNLTFSTLTVSNMSPEDSSIYLCSVAGQGRTEAFFGQGTRLTVV.

This clonotype was seen at least ten times. The chain carries TRBV6-5 and TRBJ2-6; D might be TRBD1 or TRBD2, each matching 5 bases. The CDR3 sequence is 15 residues long. V lost 0 bases, J lost 2 bases, and 5 bases lay in between. CDR1 is MNHEY, CDR2 SVGAGI, per germline. The CDR3: CASSYSGAGANVLTF. CDR3 sequence (DNA): TGTGCCAGCAGTTACTCGGGGGCTGGGGCCAACGTCCTGACTTTC.

The chain uses TRBV7-9 and TRBJ2-5; D unclear. The CDR3 is 15 residues long. Germline CDR1 and CDR2: SEHNR and FQNEAQ (reference sequence). V lost 4 bases and J lost 1, with 13 bases in between. The CDR3: CASSYRGSSQETQYF. The CDR3 nucleotides are TGTGCCAGCAGCTACCGAGGCAGTTCCCAAGAGACCCAGTACTTC.

This clonotype came up many times. The rearrangement links TRBV28 to TRBJ2-4; D uncertain. Trimming shortened V by 6 bases and J by 0 bases, and 15 bases separated the two germline ends. CDR1 and CDR2 (germline): MDHEN, SYDVKM. This CDR3 contains 16 residues. CDR3 loop: CASSPVNPVAKNIQYF. CDR3 DNA: TGTGCCAGCAGCCCCGTGAACCCCGTAGCCAAAAACATTCAGTACTTC.

This clonotype was seen ten or more times. V gene TRBV12-3 or TRBV12-4 combines with J gene TRBJ2-7, with D maybe TRBD1 (5 bases). The CDR3 is 14 amino acids. The ends were cut back, 3 bases at V and 2 bases at J, with 11 bases in the middle. CDR3 nucleotides: TGTGCCAGCAGTTTGGGGTCAGGGACCTACGAGCAGTACTTC. This codes for CASSLGSGTYEQYF.

As to this clonotype: The limits of the CDR3 on the DNA are not certain, so only TCRdb's listed CDR3 is given. The CDR3: CASSLGDGTGELFFFF. The V call is TRBV2, the J call TRBJ2-2; TRBD1, the table's D call, lacks a check against the DNA. The CDR3 adds up to 16 amino acids, both ends counted. Germline loops: CDR1 SNHLY, CDR2 FYNNEI.

This clonotype was counted many times. The gene calls are TRBV19 and TRBJ2-3; 8 bases match TRBD1. The CDR3 runs to 16 residues. The germline gives CDR1 LNHDA, CDR2 SQIVND (reference sequence). Trimming at V came to 5 bases and at J to 1 base, leaving 8 bases not matched to a gene. DNA for the CDR3: TGTGCCAGTAGTGCGTCGCAGGGGGCAGGCACAGATACGCAGTATTTT. Protein product: CASSASQGAGTDTQYF.

This clonotype was recorded at least ten times. The rearrangement joins TRBV30 to TRBJ2-7, with 10 bases lining up with TRBD1. Germline trimming cut 3 bases from V and 7 bases from J; bases unmatched to any gene: 9. Germline V gene sequence: CDR1 GTSNPN, CDR2 SVGIG (reference sequence). The CDR3 sequence is 14 residues long. The CDR3 DNA reads as TGTGCCTGGAGGGGGACAGGGGCCGTATCGGAGCAGTACTTC. Translating it yields CAWRGTGAVSEQYF.

In its sample, this clonotype was seen many times. The chain employs TRBV27 and TRBJ2-3, with unresolved D. CDR1 is MNHEY, CDR2 SMNVEV, per germline (reference sequence). The length of the CDR3 is 14 residues. V lost 4 bases and J 2 bases, leaving 10 bases between the germline ends. This CDR3 is CASSSGSFTDTQYF. In nucleotides, the CDR3 is TGTGCCAGCAGTTCCGGGTCTTTCACAGATACGCAGTATTTT.

This clonotype was counted ten times or more. This rearrangement joins TRBV27 to TRBJ2-5; 9 bases align to TRBD2. Germline lookup yields CDR1 MNHEY and CDR2 SMNVEV (reference sequence). The CDR3 length is 16 residues. V trimming: 6 bases; J trimming: 2 bases; junction bases outside the gene matches: 10. The CDR3 DNA sequence: TGTGCCAGCAGCCCTCGGGCGACTAGCGGACAAGAGACCCAGTACTTC. Translated, it gives CASSPRATSGQETQYF.

This clonotype was seen a handful of times. J is TRBJ2-7 and V is TRBV6-5; 9 bases map to TRBD2. Germline V gene data show CDR1 as MNHEY and CDR2 as SVGAGI. Trimming took 9 bases from V and 6 from J; bases not matched to a gene: 15. CDR3 length: 15 residues. Written as DNA, the CDR3 is TGTGCCAGTGGAAAGAGGGGGGGACTAGCAATCGAGCAGTACTTC. It encodes CASGKRGGLAIEQYF.

This clonotype was seen ten or more times. The chain couples TRBV29-1 to TRBJ2-2, with a possible D match to TRBD2 (6 bases). The CDR3 has 14 amino acids. CDR1 and CDR2 from the germline V gene are SQVTM and ANQGSEA. The V end lost 4 bases, the J end lost 4 bases, and 13 bases lay between the germline ends. In DNA, the CDR3 is TGCAGCGTTGGTGAGGAGGGATTCACCGGGGAGCTGTTTTTT. This encodes CSVGEEGFTGELFF.

The table lists this clonotype with many counts. The J gene is TRBJ2-1, the V gene TRBV5-1; 7 nucleotides line up with TRBD1. V lost 3 bases and J lost 9; bases outside the gene matches: 6. The CDR3 length is 13 residues. In germline, CDR1 is SGHRS, CDR2 YFSETQ. CDR3 sequence: CASSSQQGPEQFF. The CDR3 DNA sequence: TGCGCCAGCAGCTCCCAACAGGGGCCTGAGCAGTTCTTC.

This clonotype was seen ten or more times. The chain employs TRBV7-2 and TRBJ1-1; TRBD1 matches at 10 bases. Germline V gives CDR1 SGHTA, CDR2 FQGNSA. CDR3 length: 16 residues. V dropped 4 bases and J dropped 4; count of bases not matched to a gene: 9. The CDR3 DNA reads as TGTGCCAGCAGCTATGGGACAGGGGCCGGGGGCACTGAAGCTTTCTTT. As protein: CASSYGTGAGGTEAFF.

This clonotype was recorded at least ten times. This chain uses TRBV5-1 with TRBJ2-1; 13 bases align to TRBD2. V lost 6 bases, J lost 6 bases, and 3 bases stayed unmatched. CDR3 length: 14 amino acids. Germline CDR1 reads SGHRS; CDR2 reads YFSETQ. CDR3 DNA: TGCGCCAGCACCCGGACTAGCGGGAGCAATGAGCAGTTCTTC. It is translated as CASTRTSGSNEQFF.

This clonotype was counted ten times or more. The chain employs TRBV6-2 or TRBV6-3 and TRBJ2-1; 7 positions match TRBD1. The V gene's germline CDR1 is MNHEY and CDR2 SVGEGT. The trim removed 5 bases at V and 4 bases at J, leaving 11 bases unmatched. The CDR3 spans 16 residues. In DNA, the CDR3 is TGTGCCAGCAGTCGGGAACAGGGGCTGGGGTACAATGAGCAGTTCTTC. Amino acid sequence: CASSREQGLGYNEQFF.

At least ten counts were recorded for this clonotype. This rearrangement joins TRBV19 to TRBJ1-6; 9 positions match TRBD1. Germline lookup yields CDR1 LNHDA and CDR2 SQIVND (reference sequence). This CDR3 contains 15 residues. The junction had 7 bases not matched to a gene; V was cut back by 5 bases and J by 8 bases. The CDR3 protein is CASSGGQGKYSPLHF. The DNA for the CDR3 is TGTGCCAGTAGTGGAGGACAGGGGAAGTATTCACCCCTCCACTTT.

This clonotype occurred many times. The V and J genes are TRBV6-2 or TRBV6-3 and TRBJ2-1, with 13 bases that match TRBD2. The junction had 6 bases not matched to a gene; V was cut back by 6 bases and J by 16 bases. The CDR3 contains 12 residues. Germline lookup yields CDR1 MNHEY and CDR2 SVGEGT. CDR3 nucleotide sequence: TGTGCCAGCAGAGGACTAGCGGGAGTTAGATTCTTC. It specifies CASRGLAGVRFF.

To note about this clonotype: One base separates it from a far larger clone, so it is likely a read error. The gene calls are TRBV12-3 or TRBV12-4 and TRBJ2-7; the match to TRBD2 covers 9 bases. V trimming: 5 bases; J trimming: 7 bases; junction bases outside the gene matches: 12. CDR3 length equals 15 residues. CDR3: CASSMSGRIYNEQYF. The CDR3 DNA reads as TGTGCCAGCAGTATGAGCGGGAGGATCTACAATGAGCAGTACTTC.

At least ten counts were recorded for this clonotype. The rearrangement links TRBV29-1 to TRBJ2-7; maybe TRBD1 (5 bases). Germline V gives CDR1 SQVTM, CDR2 ANQGSEA. This CDR3 comprises 14 residues. V lost 0 bases to trimming and J lost 1 base, with 10 bases between them. The DNA of the CDR3 is TGCAGCGTTGAAGATCGAACAGGTTCCTACGAGCAGTACTTC. The encoded protein is CSVEDRTGSYEQYF.

Of note for this clonotype: At one end, the junction sequence differs from germline, possibly due to a read error. The CDR3, as DNA: TGCAGTGCAAGAGATAGGGGACTAGCGGGCTTCGAGCAGTACTTC. It translates to CSARDRGLAGFEQYF. The rearrangement joins TRBV20-1 to TRBJ2-7, with 12 bases matching TRBD2. This CDR3 spans 15 amino acids. Germline assignment: CDR1 DFQATT and CDR2 SNEGSKA (reference sequence).

This clonotype was detected many times. The genes are TRBV20-1 and TRBJ2-2; 11 bases are shared with TRBD2. The CDR3 runs 17 residues. V shed 0 bases and J 1 base; nucleotides not matched to a gene: 4. Germline V gives CDR1 DFQATT, CDR2 SNEGSKA (reference sequence). Here the CDR3 reads CSARDPGTSGNTGELFF. The CDR3 region has the DNA TGCAGTGCTAGAGATCCCGGGACTAGCGGGAACACCGGGGAGCTGTTTTTT.

Ten or more counts support this clonotype. The chain joins TRBV12-3 or TRBV12-4 to TRBJ2-7; D uncertain. V shed 4 bases and J shed 3 bases, with 4 bases lying between them. The CDR3 contains 11 residues. In DNA form, the CDR3 reads TGTGCCAGCAGTTGGGACTACGAGCAGTACTTC. Encoded protein: CASSWDYEQYF.

In its sample, this clonotype was seen many times. The chain combines TRBV19 with TRBJ2-3; D is unresolved. The CDR3 totals 14 residues. Germline V gives CDR1 LNHDA, CDR2 SQIVND (reference sequence). V dropped 3 bases and J dropped 0 bases, with 7 bases sitting between them. The CDR3 loop reads CASSIGDSTDTQYF. CDR3 DNA: TGTGCCAGTAGTATCGGAGATAGCACAGATACGCAGTATTTT.

The CDR3 bases are TGTGCCAGCAGTGAAGGGATGAGCACAGATACGCAGTATTTT. Translating it yields CASSEGMSTDTQYF. The chain uses TRBV9 and TRBJ2-3; D gene uncertain. This CDR3 is 14 amino acids long. CDR1 is SGDLS, CDR2 YYNGEE, per germline. The V gene lost 5 bases and the J gene lost 0 bases, with 10 bases spanning the gap.